Below, 18 T cell receptor beta chains from the same sample are listed, as sequenced in a study of cytomegalovirus exposure and HLA in healthy donors (dated 2017 in TCRdb). Library generation was performed with the immunoSEQ multiplex PCR assay. For the multiplex PCR, a mixture combining 60 forward primers for TCR Vbeta segments and 13 reverse primers for TCR Jbeta segments was used. The source is immuneACCESS, and TCRdb retained only in-frame sequences with V and J called. Part of the clones is not carried over; for the studies checked, unresolved V genes explain less than half of this, and the remainder is unexplained. In this sample the table shows about 200,000 clones, around 83% of which occur a single time. The ten largest clonotypes hold 1.7% of the sample. The specimen was PBMCs. The receptors stem from a woman under 30 in good health and CMV-seronegative.

The chain is built from TRBV2 and TRBJ2-4; TRBD2 is a possible D gene (6 bases). V was shortened by 1 base and J by 0 bases, with 19 bases between the two germline ends. The CDR3 length is 19 residues. The germline CDR1 and CDR2 sequences are SNHLY and FYNNEI. CDR3 sequence: CASSEDNSGSGLAKNIQYF. The CDR3, as DNA: TGTGCCAGCAGTGAAGATAACTCAGGGTCGGGACTAGCCAAAAACATTCAGTACTTC. Full variable domain (outside the CDR3, taken from reference TRBV2 and TRBJ2-4): EPEVTQTPSHQVTQMGQEVILRCVPISNHLYFYWYRQILGQKVEFLVSFYNNEISEKSEIFDDQFSVERPDGSNFTLKIRSTKLEDSAMYFCASSEDNSGSGLAKNIQYFGAGTRLSVL.

This chain uses TRBV4-3 with TRBJ1-3, with D maybe TRBD1 (6 bases). Germline V gives CDR1 LGHNA, CDR2 YSLEER. V lost 0 bases and J lost 2, with 11 bases in between. This CDR3 is 16 amino acids long. The CDR3 loop is CASSQEWGGPGNTIYF. CDR3 DNA sequence: TGCGCCAGCAGCCAAGAATGGGGGGGGCCTGGAAACACCATATATTTT.

This chain joins TRBV10-3 and TRBJ1-2; 7 positions match TRBD1. The germline gives CDR1 ENHRY, CDR2 SYGVKD. The CDR3 is made up of 15 amino acids. J was trimmed by 5 bases and V by 7 bases; bases with no gene match: 13. The CDR3 protein is CAITQDRNRLYGYTF. The CDR3 DNA is TGTGCCATCACCCAGGACAGGAATCGTCTTTATGGCTACACCTTC.

The chain employs TRBV27 and TRBJ2-1; 14 bases map to TRBD2. Germline V gene lookup returns CDR1 MNHEY and CDR2 SMNVEV (reference sequence). The CDR3 is made up of 17 amino acids. V shed 1 base, J shed 4 bases, and the junction held 3 bases outside the gene matches. The CDR3 DNA is TGTGCCAGCAGTTTATTCGGGACTAGCGGGAGTTACAATGAGCAGTTCTTC. It encodes CASSLFGTSGSYNEQFF.

The chain combines TRBV6-5 with TRBJ1-1; the match to TRBD1 covers 7 bases. The germline CDR1 and CDR2 sequences are MNHEY and SVGAGI. V was pared by 6 bases and J by 0 bases, with 4 bases of the junction left unmatched. This CDR3 region has 14 residues. The CDR3 reads CASRTDRMNTEAFF. CDR3 nucleotide sequence: TGTGCCAGCAGGACGGACAGGATGAACACTGAAGCTTTCTTT.

About this clone: At one end the junction does not follow the germline gene, possibly because of a read error. The chain recombines TRBV7-9 with TRBJ2-1; maybe TRBD1 (6 bases). Germline-derived CDR1 and CDR2 are SEHNR and FQNEAQ (reference sequence). This CDR3 spans 14 amino acids. CDR3 loop: CSSSLGQTYNEQFF. Written as DNA, the CDR3 is TGTTCCAGCAGCCTCGGACAGACTTACAATGAGCAGTTCTTC.

J is TRBJ2-1 and V is TRBV4-3; 9 bases map to TRBD2. Germline V gene sequence: CDR1 LGHNA, CDR2 YSLEER. V lost 4 bases and J lost 0; bases outside the gene matches: 13. The CDR3 consists of 19 residues. CDR3 sequence (DNA): TGCGCCAGCAGCCGAGAGACCTCTAGCGGGACGAGCTCCTACAATGAGCAGTTCTTC. Protein product: CASSRETSSGTSSYNEQFF.

This clone showed up just once. The CDR3 DNA sequence: TGTGCCATCACGCCAGCGGAGACCTCCTACGAGCAGTACTTC. Protein sequence: CAITPAETSYEQYF. The V gene is TRBV10-3, the J gene TRBJ2-7; D might be TRBD2 (5 bases). CDR1 ENHRY and CDR2 SYGVKD come from the germline V gene. The CDR3 contains 14 residues. Trimming took off 7 bases at V and 0 bases at J, with 13 bases between the two ends.

The chain carries TRBV5-1 and TRBJ1-1; 8 bases agree with TRBD1. V lost 0 bases to trimming and J lost 2 bases; unmatched junction nucleotides: 6. CDR1 and CDR2 (germline): SGHRS, YFSETQ. CDR3 length equals 16 residues. The DNA of the CDR3 is TGCGCCAGCAGCTTGGCCCCGGGACAGGTCAACACTGAAGCTTTCTTT. Translation: CASSLAPGQVNTEAFF.

The chain couples TRBV5-1 to TRBJ2-1; TRBD2 is a possible D gene (5 bases). The CDR3 consists of 15 residues. Germline CDR1 SGHRS, CDR2 YFSETQ. V gave up 5 bases and J gave up 2 bases, with 14 bases separating them. In DNA form, the CDR3 reads TGCGCCAGCAGGACCACACTAGGCCCCTACAATGAGCAGTTCTTC. Amino acids: CASRTTLGPYNEQFF.

The chain uses TRBV6-5 and TRBJ1-1; no definite D call. The CDR3 has 11 amino acids. V gave up 6 bases and J gave up 8 bases, with 10 bases separating them. Per the germline V gene, CDR1 is MNHEY and CDR2 is SVGAGI. The CDR3 spells CASSRSREAFF. CDR3 DNA sequence: TGTGCCAGCAGCCGAAGTAGAGAAGCTTTCTTT.

This CDR3 is CASSQDPGQGRETQYF. CDR3 nucleotides: TGCGCCAGCAGCCAAGATCCGGGACAGGGACGGGAGACCCAGTACTTC. The chain carries TRBV4-3 and TRBJ2-5, with 9 bases matching TRBD1. From germline, CDR1 is LGHNA and CDR2 YSLEER. The CDR3 consists of 16 residues. Trimming at V came to 0 bases and at J to 5 bases, leaving 7 bases not matched to a gene.

V and J are TRBV29-1 and TRBJ2-1; TRBD2 aligns across 11 bases. With V trimmed by 7 bases and J by 4 bases, 6 bases remained unmatched. The CDR3 is made up of 14 amino acids. Germline-derived CDR1 and CDR2 are SQVTM and ANQGSEA. The CDR3 sequence is CSDTSGSQYNEQFF. The CDR3 DNA reads as TGCAGCGATACTAGCGGGAGTCAGTACAATGAGCAGTTCTTC.

V gene TRBV5-6 combines with J gene TRBJ1-2; 7 positions match TRBD1. CDR3 length equals 14 residues. Per the germline V gene, CDR1 is SGHDT and CDR2 is YYEEEE. V was pared by 0 bases and J by 8 bases, with 7 bases of the junction left unmatched. The DNA for the CDR3 is TGTGCCAGCAGCTTGGGGGACAGAGAGGGCGGCTACACCTTC. Its protein is CASSLGDREGGYTF.

The chain employs TRBV10-1 and TRBJ1-1; D not certain. Germline CDR1 reads WNHNN; CDR2 reads SYGVQD (reference sequence). The CDR3 length is 15 residues. V lost 0 bases and J 1 base, leaving 9 bases between the germline ends. CDR3 DNA: TGCGCCAGCAGTGAGTCCTGGGGAGGGAACACTGAAGCTTTCTTT. Its protein product is CASSESWGGNTEAFF.

V is TRBV7-2 and J is TRBJ1-1, with a weak D call TRBD1 (5 bases). The CDR3 covers 16 residues. CDR1 is SGHTA and CDR2 is FQGNSA in the germline V gene. Deletions cut 2 bases from V and 5 bases from J, with 18 bases between. In nucleotides, the CDR3 is TGTGCCAGCAGCTTAACCAGGGATAGTTTTCGTACTGAAGCTTTCTTT. This translates into CASSLTRDSFRTEAFF. The full variable domain, in which reference TRBV7-2 and TRBJ1-1 provide the parts outside the CDR3, is GAGVSQSPSNKVTEKGKDVELRCDPISGHTALYWYRQSLGQGLEFLIYFQGNSAPDKSGLPSDRFSAERTGGSVSTLTIQRTQQEDSAVYLCASSLTRDSFRTEAFFGQGTRLTVV.

V is TRBV5-4 and J is TRBJ2-1; D is unresolved. The V gene's germline CDR1 is SGHNT and CDR2 YYREEE (reference sequence). CDR3 size: 15 residues. V was pared by 0 bases and J by 0 bases, with 7 bases between. The CDR3 sequence: CASSLGSHSYNEQFF. In DNA, the CDR3 is TGTGCCAGCAGCTTGGGCTCACACTCCTACAATGAGCAGTTCTTC.

This rearrangement joins TRBV28 to TRBJ2-5, with TRBD1 identical over 8 bases. Matching the DNA end better, TRBJ2-7 makes the J call doubtful. The CDR3 is 14 amino acids. The germline V gene encodes CDR1 MDHEN and CDR2 SYDVKM. The CDR3 sequence: CASTGQGVSYEQYF. The DNA of the CDR3 is TGTGCCAGCACTGGACAGGGCGTCTCCTACGAGCAGTACTTC.